The clone carrying this T cell receptor beta chain was counted many times. Antigen specificity is unknown. One junction end disagrees with the germline gene, perhaps due to a read error. This specimen belongs to a study of T cells in Graves' hyperthyroidism and ophthalmopathy. Study-level findings and limits: A 13 V-J signature model discriminated ophthalmopathy versus stable hyperthyroidism.

Uncontrolled infection, other autoimmune disease, pregnancy or lactation excluded patients. PBMCs were obtained from approximately 10 ml fresh peripheral blood. CDR3 length: 16 residues. Germline V gene data show CDR1 as WNHNN and CDR2 as SYGVQD (reference sequence). RNA transcripts yielded amplified TCR beta CDR3 regions. During a first-round RT-PCR of the TCR CDR3, the HTBI primer set was used. A single record per CDR3 protein comes from TCRdb applying MiXCR to the multiplex PCR reads. In the table there are 350,000 to 500,000 distinct CDR3 sequences, roughly 15% of which are singletons. The source of this sequence is a woman between 18 and 29 years old with Graves' hyperthyroidism. Sequenced: blood. This chain uses TRBV10-1 with TRBJ2-1; the D gene is possibly TRBD2 (5 bases). The CDR3 sequence is CASSDSRETRYYEQFF. The CDR3 DNA reads TGCGCCAGCAGTGATTCCCGGGAAACCCGCTACTATGAGCAGTTCTTC.